This T cell receptor beta chain appears in the sequencing data of a study of T cell repertoires in cytomegalovirus infection. About the study: Peptides in the study included HLA-C-restricted and HLA-B-restricted CMV epitopes. Public signatures in TCR beta pointed to CMV infection and matching HLA type. Findings and caveats of the study: In two of eight donors, the top clonotype was HLA-C-restricted CMV-specific. People with CMV and the relevant HLA were identified by cumulative public TCR beta family frequency.

Each CDR3 protein is one row after TCRdb ran MiXCR on the reads. The sample includes around 540,000 distinct CDR3 sequences, 25% to 35% of them seen just once. Germline V gives CDR1 DFQATT, CDR2 SNEGSKA (reference sequence). V gave up 6 bases and J gave up 0 bases; unmatched junction bases: 5. The CDR3 has 14 residues. Of note for this clonotype: No antigen is known for it.

Sequencing was performed on cultured PBMCs, taken from culture after CMV antigen stimulation. The chain has TRBV20-1 and TRBJ1-2; 9 bases fit TRBD1. This sequence was found in a human donor in good health (CMV status not recorded). Some clones in this sample may be carry-over from other donors' samples. In nucleotides, the CDR3 is TGCAGTGCAAGGGACAGGGTGGCTAACTATGGCTACACCTTC. Translation gives CSARDRVANYGYTF.